These 27 T cell receptor beta chains were all obtained from the same sample, sequenced in a study of cytomegalovirus exposure and HLA in healthy donors. Sequencing used immunoSEQ multiplex PCR; TCRdb keeps in-frame clones, though not all of them. The repertoire holds some 140,000 clones, about four fifths seen once, with around 1.4% in the top ten. Sequencing was carried out using PBMCs. Every receptor here comes from a woman between 25 and 40 years old in good health and CMV-seronegative.

In DNA, the CDR3 is TGTGCCAGCAGCTTAAATGGGGGGACCTCTGGAAACACCATATATTTT. Protein: CASSLNGGTSGNTIYF. The chain uses TRBV13 and TRBJ1-3; possible D gene TRBD1, 5 bases. Germline values: CDR1 PRHDT, CDR2 FYEKMQ (reference sequence). The CDR3 consists of 16 residues. Trimming cost V 2 bases and J 0 bases, with 11 bases left between them.

The CDR3 region has the DNA TGTGCCAGCAGCTTGGGCGGGACCTACGAGCAGTACTTC. This gives the protein CASSLGGTYEQYF. The genes are TRBV5-4 and TRBJ2-7, with D perhaps matching TRBD2 (6 bases). CDR3 length: 13 amino acids. V lost 0 bases, J lost 2 bases, and 6 bases lay in between. CDR1 is SGHNT, CDR2 YYREEE, per germline (reference sequence).

This clone was seen a single time. The rearrangement uses TRBV18 and TRBJ1-6; 9 bases match TRBD1. After removal of 3 bases from V and 10 bases from J, the junction contained 4 bases not matched to a gene. CDR1 and CDR2 from the germline V gene are KGHSH and LQKENI. There are 14 residues in the CDR3. The CDR3, as DNA: TGTGCCAGCTCACCCGGGACAGGGAGCTCACCCCTCCACTTT. This translates into CASSPGTGSSPLHF. The whole variable domain, filled in from reference TRBV18 and TRBJ1-6, reads NAGVMQNPRHLVRRRGQEARLRCSPMKGHSHVYWYRQLPEEGLKFMVYLQKENIIDESGMPKERFSAEFPKEGPSILRIQQVVRGDSAAYFCASSPGTGSSPLHFGNGTRLTVT.

The chain has TRBV27 and TRBJ1-6, with D uncertain. The CDR3 is made up of 13 amino acids. Trimming took off 4 bases at V and 10 bases at J, with 11 bases between the two ends. The germline gives CDR1 MNHEY, CDR2 SMNVEV (reference sequence). The CDR3 region is CASSSVARSPLHF. DNA for the CDR3: TGTGCCAGCAGTTCGGTGGCGCGGTCACCCCTCCACTTT.

This chain joins TRBV4-1 and TRBJ2-1; 8 positions match TRBD1. J was trimmed by 9 bases and V by 4 bases; bases with no gene match: 5. Germline V gene sequence: CDR1 MGHRA, CDR2 YSYEKL. The CDR3 runs 13 residues. The CDR3 DNA reads TGCGCCAGCAGCCGGCAGGGGGCTAGTGAGCAGTTCTTC. It specifies CASSRQGASEQFF.

V is TRBV5-1 and J is TRBJ1-1; 12 nucleotides align to TRBD1. The CDR3 runs 16 residues. The V segment lost 4 bases and the J segment 5 bases; nucleotides outside the gene matches: 9. CDR1 and CDR2 (germline): SGHRS, YFSETQ. For the CDR3, the DNA is TGCGCCAGCAGCCCGGGGACAGGGGGCTGGGGGACTGAAGCTTTCTTT. This sequence encodes CASSPGTGGWGTEAFF.

V gene TRBV6-1 combines with J gene TRBJ1-3; a possible D gene is TRBD1 (5 bases). Trimming took off 3 bases at V and 0 bases at J, with 12 bases between the two ends. Germline V gene lookup returns CDR1 MNHNS and CDR2 SASEGT. The CDR3 has 16 amino acids. The chain's CDR3 is CASSDGRVSSGNTIYF. For the CDR3, the DNA is TGTGCCAGCAGTGATGGCAGGGTGAGCTCTGGAAACACCATATATTTT.

CDR3 loop: CASSRTTQGMNYGYTF. In DNA form, the CDR3 reads TGTGCCAGCAGCCGAACCACACAGGGGATGAACTATGGCTACACCTTC. The chain uses TRBV4-2 and TRBJ1-2; 7 bases are shared with TRBD1. The CDR3 covers 16 residues. V lost 4 bases, J lost 2 bases, and 10 bases stayed unmatched. The germline gives CDR1 LGHNA, CDR2 YNFKEQ.

The J gene is TRBJ1-1, the V gene TRBV5-1; no reliable D call. V was pared by 0 bases and J by 0 bases, with 12 bases between. CDR1 is SGHRS, CDR2 YFSETQ, per germline. This CDR3 is built from 16 residues. Written as DNA, the CDR3 is TGCGCCAGCAGCTTGGGGGCAGATTTCATGAACACTGAAGCTTTCTTT. Translation: CASSLGADFMNTEAFF.

The chain carries TRBV28 and TRBJ1-2; weak D call: TRBD1 (5 bases). The germline V and J ends were trimmed by 8 bases and 12 bases, with 19 bases remaining between them. Germline loops: CDR1 MDHEN, CDR2 SYDVKM. CDR3 length: 12 amino acids. The CDR3 nucleotides read TGTGCCAGCCAAGCGGGACCCCGTATAGACACCTTC. Translated: CASQAGPRIDTF.

The chain uses TRBV5-1 and TRBJ1-2, with D perhaps TRBD1 (5 bases). Trimming removed 2 bases from V and 0 bases from J, with 14 bases in between. The length of the CDR3 is 16 residues. Germline V gene lookup returns CDR1 SGHRS and CDR2 YFSETQ. CDR3: CASSFSPGGANYGYTF. The CDR3 DNA is TGCGCCAGCAGCTTCTCCCCGGGGGGAGCTAACTATGGCTACACCTTC.

In the case of this clone: The CDR3 end shows no conserved phenylalanine or tryptophan, and so a read error is likely. V gene TRBV5-6 combines with J gene TRBJ2-6, with D hard to call. CDR1 is SGHDT, CDR2 YYEEEE, per germline. CDR3 size: 15 residues. V lost 2 bases, J lost 0 bases, and 6 bases lay in between. CDR3: CASSLGRSGANVLTL. The CDR3 bases are TGTGCCAGCAGCTTAGGACGCTCTGGGGCCAACGTCCTGACTCTC.

The rearrangement joins TRBV9 to TRBJ1-6; possibly TRBD1 for D (6 bases). This CDR3 spans 17 amino acids. Germline V gives CDR1 SGDLS, CDR2 YYNGEE. V shed 4 bases and J shed 0 bases, with 14 bases lying between them. CDR3 amino acids: CASSTRTAASYNSPLHF. The CDR3 bases are TGTGCCAGCAGCACCCGGACAGCAGCCTCCTATAATTCACCCCTCCACTTT.

The chain carries TRBV7-3 and TRBJ2-1, with D tentatively TRBD1 (5 bases). The V gene lost 2 bases and the J gene lost 2 bases, with 10 bases spanning the gap. The CDR3 sequence is 15 residues long. Per the germline V gene, CDR1 is SGHTA and CDR2 is FQGTGA. For the CDR3, the DNA is TGTGCCAGCAGCTTACGTGGACAAACCTACAATGAGCAGTTCTTC. It is translated as CASSLRGQTYNEQFF. The variable domain in full, completed from reference TRBV7-3 and TRBJ2-1, reads GAGVSQTPSNKVTEKGKYVELRCDPISGHTALYWYRQSLGQGPEFLIYFQGTGAADDSGLPNDRFFAVRPEGSVSTLKIQRTERGDSAVYLCASSLRGQTYNEQFFGPGTRLTVL.

This chain connects TRBV2 to TRBJ2-2, with 10 bases lining up with TRBD1. This CDR3 contains 16 residues. CDR1 is SNHLY, CDR2 FYNNEI, per germline. The V gene end was trimmed by 4 bases and the J gene end by 5 bases; junction bases not matched to a gene: 7. CDR3 region: CASSVGTGVGTGELFF. CDR3 nucleotide sequence: TGTGCCAGCAGTGTCGGGACAGGGGTGGGGACCGGGGAGCTGTTTTTT.

The J gene is TRBJ2-7, the V gene TRBV12-5; 7 nucleotides agree with TRBD1. V lost 1 base and J lost 2; bases outside the gene matches: 2. The CDR3 has 14 amino acids. Germline V gene data show CDR1 as LGHNT and CDR2 as FRNRAP. Here the CDR3 reads CASGLGTGTYEQYF. DNA for the CDR3: TGTGCTAGTGGTTTGGGGACAGGAACCTACGAGCAGTACTTC.

The chain uses TRBV27 and TRBJ2-3; 7 positions match TRBD2. Trimming took 0 bases from V and 5 from J; bases not matched to a gene: 2. Looked up from germline, CDR1 is MNHEY and CDR2 is SMNVEV (reference sequence). The CDR3 contains 14 residues. CDR3: CASSLSKRGDTQYF. The CDR3 DNA follows: TGTGCCAGCAGTTTATCGAAGCGGGGAGATACGCAGTATTTT.

The V gene is TRBV6-5, the J gene TRBJ1-2, with D possibly matching TRBD1 (5 bases). This CDR3 region has 12 residues. V lost 2 bases and J lost 7, with 8 bases in between. Germline V gives CDR1 MNHEY, CDR2 SVGAGI. The CDR3 is CASSYLGGGYTF. The CDR3 nucleotides read TGTGCCAGCAGTTACCTCGGGGGTGGCTACACCTTC.

The chain recombines TRBV2 with TRBJ2-2; the D is unclear. Trimming stripped 4 bases from V and 0 bases from J, with 12 bases between. This CDR3 region has 16 residues. Germline loops: CDR1 SNHLY, CDR2 FYNNEI. CDR3: CASSAEAVANTGELFF. The CDR3 DNA is TGTGCCAGCAGTGCCGAGGCGGTAGCGAACACCGGGGAGCTGTTTTTT.

This clone was picked up one time. V gene TRBV7-9 combines with J gene TRBJ2-6; TRBD1 agrees at 7 bases. J lost 4 bases, V lost 6 bases, and 0 bases had no gene match. Germline V lookup: CDR1 SEHNR, CDR2 FQNEAQ (reference sequence). CDR3 size: 13 residues. The CDR3 region has the DNA TGTGCCAGCAGAGGGGGCGGGGCCAACGTCCTGACTTTC. Its translation is CASRGGGANVLTF.

Turning to this clone: At the DNA level, this CDR3 is encoded by other sequences in the same sample as well. The chain carries TRBV7-9 and TRBJ2-5; D might be TRBD2 (7 bases). The V end lost 3 bases, the J end lost 0 bases, and 11 bases lay between the germline ends. This CDR3 region has 15 residues. Per germline, CDR1 SEHNR and CDR2 FQNEAQ (reference sequence). The chain's CDR3 is CASSLEGGYQETQYF. The CDR3 DNA follows: TGTGCCAGCAGCTTGGAGGGGGGGTACCAAGAGACCCAGTACTTC.

The gene calls are TRBV4-3 and TRBJ1-4, with 7 nucleotides matching TRBD1. Germline CDR1 reads LGHNA; CDR2 reads YSLEER. The CDR3 runs to 15 residues. V trimming: 2 bases; J trimming: 1 base; junction bases outside the gene matches: 1. The CDR3 is CASSQTGETNEKLFF. DNA for the CDR3: TGCGCCAGCAGCCAAACAGGGGAAACTAATGAAAAACTGTTTTTT.

There are a few counts of this clone. V usage is TRBV7-3 and J usage is TRBJ1-2; no clear D. Germline-derived CDR1 and CDR2 are SGHTA and FQGTGA. Between the trimmed V and J ends, which lost 2 bases and 7 bases, there was a span of 14 bases. The length of the CDR3 is 14 residues. The CDR3 spells CASSLSGAGGGYTF. CDR3 DNA: TGTGCCAGCAGCTTATCGGGTGCTGGAGGTGGCTACACCTTC.

This clone was counted a few times. V gene TRBV7-2 combines with J gene TRBJ2-2; a weak D match, TRBD2 (6 bases). CDR3 length: 16 residues. Germline V gene data show CDR1 as SGHTA and CDR2 as FQGNSA. V lost 6 bases, J lost 0 bases, and 14 bases lay in between. The CDR3 loop is CASRPLAGPNTGELFF. CDR3 coding DNA: TGTGCCAGCAGACCGCTCGCGGGGCCGAACACCGGGGAGCTGTTTTTT. Drawing the rest from reference TRBV7-2 and TRBJ2-2, the complete variable domain is GAGVSQSPSNKVTEKGKDVELRCDPISGHTALYWYRQSLGQGLEFLIYFQGNSAPDKSGLPSDRFSAERTGGSVSTLTIQRTQQEDSAVYLCASRPLAGPNTGELFFGEGSRLTVL.

The chain couples TRBV27 to TRBJ2-3; a possible D gene is TRBD1 (6 bases). Trimming cost V 6 bases and J 2 bases, with 21 bases left between them. Germline CDR1 and CDR2: MNHEY and SMNVEV (reference sequence). The CDR3 loop spans 17 amino acids. The CDR3 spells CASSPTPGHHYTDTQYF. In DNA form, the CDR3 reads TGTGCCAGCAGCCCAACTCCGGGACACCATTACACAGATACGCAGTATTTT.

This chain uses TRBV6-1 with TRBJ1-3; 8 bases map to TRBD1. This CDR3 spans 14 amino acids. The J segment lost 8 bases and the V segment lost 9 bases, leaving 12 bases of the junction unmatched. Germline lookup yields CDR1 MNHNS and CDR2 SASEGT. As DNA, the CDR3 is TGTGCCAGTCTTAAGGACAGGGTATGGGACACCATATATTTT. Translation: CASLKDRVWDTIYF.

The chain recombines TRBV5-1 with TRBJ2-1; TRBD2 agrees at 7 bases. Germline V lookup: CDR1 SGHRS, CDR2 YFSETQ. With V trimmed by 1 base and J by 8 bases, 9 bases remained unmatched. The CDR3 has 15 amino acids. In nucleotides, the CDR3 is TGCGCCAGCAGCTTGTTGTGGGGCCGGGGGGATGAGCAGTTCTTC. This translates into CASSLLWGRGDEQFF. The entire variable domain, with the rest obtained from reference TRBV5-1 and TRBJ2-1, is as follows: KAGVTQTPRYLIKTRGQQVTLSCSPISGHRSVSWYQQTPGQGLQFLFEYFSETQRNKGNFPGRFSGRQFSNSRSEMNVSTLELGDSALYLCASSLLWGRGDEQFFGPGTRLTVL.